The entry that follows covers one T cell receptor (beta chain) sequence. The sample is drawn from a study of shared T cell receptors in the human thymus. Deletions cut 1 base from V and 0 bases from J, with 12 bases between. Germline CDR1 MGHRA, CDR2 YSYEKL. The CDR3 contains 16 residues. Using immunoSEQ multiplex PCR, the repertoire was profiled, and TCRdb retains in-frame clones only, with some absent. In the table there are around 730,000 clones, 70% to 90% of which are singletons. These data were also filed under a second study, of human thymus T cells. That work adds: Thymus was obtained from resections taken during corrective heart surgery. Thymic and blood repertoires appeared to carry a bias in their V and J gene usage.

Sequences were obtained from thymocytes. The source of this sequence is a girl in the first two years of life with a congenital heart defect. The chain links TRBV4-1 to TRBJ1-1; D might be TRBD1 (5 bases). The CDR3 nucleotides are TGCGCCAGCAGCCAAGCGGGTACGACAGTGAACACTGAAGCTTTCTTT. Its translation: CASSQAGTTVNTEAFF.